The subject of this entry is one T cell receptor (beta chain). This sample was included in a study of regulatory T cells in long-lasting Graves disease. The authors built TCR beta libraries using iRepertoire HTBI primers and Arm-PCR of CDR3 regions. TCRdb reprocessed the multiplex PCR reads with MiXCR, giving one entry per CDR3 protein. The repertoire includes 680,000 or so distinct CDR3 sequences, roughly 15% of them detected once, and around 18% sits in the top ten. The CDR3 is made up of 14 amino acids. Trimming took 5 bases from V and 6 from J; bases not matched to a gene: 8. CDR1 is SGHTA and CDR2 is FQGNSA in the germline V gene. Documented time point: newly diagnosed GD, antithyroid drugs for less than 3 months. PBMC RNA served as the TCR library source. Enrollment of patients was through an endocrinology department in Xi'an, China. These records were also assigned to another study, of T cells in Graves' hyperthyroidism and ophthalmopathy.

The rearrangement uses TRBV7-2 and TRBJ1-1; 8 positions agree with TRBD1. The receptor was isolated from a woman in her twenties or thirties with Graves disease. Sequences were derived from peripheral blood mononuclear cells (PBMCs), sampled at new diagnosis, from a patient treated with antithyroid drugs. CDR3 region: CASSPQGGLSEAFF. The CDR3 nucleotides read TGTGCCAGCAGCCCACAGGGGGGATTATCTGAAGCTTTCTTT.